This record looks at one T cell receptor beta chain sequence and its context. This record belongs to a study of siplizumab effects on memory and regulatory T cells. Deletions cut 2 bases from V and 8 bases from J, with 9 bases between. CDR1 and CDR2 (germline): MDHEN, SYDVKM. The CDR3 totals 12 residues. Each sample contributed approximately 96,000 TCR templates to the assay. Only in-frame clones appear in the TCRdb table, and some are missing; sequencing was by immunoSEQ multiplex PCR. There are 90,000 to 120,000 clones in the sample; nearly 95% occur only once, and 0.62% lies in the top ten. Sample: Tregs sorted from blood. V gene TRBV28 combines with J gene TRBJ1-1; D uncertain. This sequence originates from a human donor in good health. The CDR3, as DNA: TGTGCCAGCAGTTTAGTGGGCGGAGAAGCTTTCTTT. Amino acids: CASSLVGGEAFF.